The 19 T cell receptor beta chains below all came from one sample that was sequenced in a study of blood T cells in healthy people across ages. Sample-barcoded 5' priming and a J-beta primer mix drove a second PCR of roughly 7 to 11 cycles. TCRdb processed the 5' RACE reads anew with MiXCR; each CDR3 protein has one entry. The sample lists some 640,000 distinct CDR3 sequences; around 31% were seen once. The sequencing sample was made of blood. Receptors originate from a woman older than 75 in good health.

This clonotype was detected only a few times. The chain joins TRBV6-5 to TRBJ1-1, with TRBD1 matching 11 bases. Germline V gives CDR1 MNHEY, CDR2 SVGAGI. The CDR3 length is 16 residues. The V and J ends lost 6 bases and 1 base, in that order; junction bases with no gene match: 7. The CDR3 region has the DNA TGTGCCAGCAGAGCTCCGGGACAGGGGGGGAACACTGAAGCTTTCTTT. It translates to CASRAPGQGGNTEAFF.

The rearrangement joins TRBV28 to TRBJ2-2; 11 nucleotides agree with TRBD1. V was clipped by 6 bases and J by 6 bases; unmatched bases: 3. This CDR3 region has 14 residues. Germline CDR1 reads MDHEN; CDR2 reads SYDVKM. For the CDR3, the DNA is TGTGCCAGCAGGGACAGGGGGCGCGCCGGGGAGCTGTTTTTT. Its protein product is CASRDRGRAGELFF.

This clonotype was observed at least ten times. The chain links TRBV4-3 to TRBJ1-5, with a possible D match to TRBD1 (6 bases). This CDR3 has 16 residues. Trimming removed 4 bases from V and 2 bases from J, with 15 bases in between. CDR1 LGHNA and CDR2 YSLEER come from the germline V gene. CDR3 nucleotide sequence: TGCGCCAGCAGCCCTCACAGGGCCCTCGGCAATCAGCCCCAGCATTTT. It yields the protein CASSPHRALGNQPQHF.

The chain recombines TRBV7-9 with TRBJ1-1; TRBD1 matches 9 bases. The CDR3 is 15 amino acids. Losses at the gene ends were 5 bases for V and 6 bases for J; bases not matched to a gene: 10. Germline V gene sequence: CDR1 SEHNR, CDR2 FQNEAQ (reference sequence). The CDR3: CASSQQLQGAAEAFF. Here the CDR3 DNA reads TGTGCCAGCAGCCAACAATTACAGGGGGCCGCTGAAGCTTTCTTT.

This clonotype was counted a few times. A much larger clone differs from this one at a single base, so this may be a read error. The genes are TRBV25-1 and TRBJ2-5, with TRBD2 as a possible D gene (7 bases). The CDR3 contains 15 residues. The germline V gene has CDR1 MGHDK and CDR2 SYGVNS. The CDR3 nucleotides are TGTGCCGGCAGTGAATGGGGCAGGGGAGGGGAGACCCAGTACTTC. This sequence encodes CAGSEWGRGGETQYF.

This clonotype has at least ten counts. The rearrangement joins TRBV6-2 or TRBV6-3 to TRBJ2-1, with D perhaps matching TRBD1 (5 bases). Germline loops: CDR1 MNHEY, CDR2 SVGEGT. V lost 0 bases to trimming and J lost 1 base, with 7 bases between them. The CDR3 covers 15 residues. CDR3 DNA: TGTGCCAGCAGTTACTCCCAGGGTTCCTACAATGAGCAGTTCTTC. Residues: CASSYSQGSYNEQFF.

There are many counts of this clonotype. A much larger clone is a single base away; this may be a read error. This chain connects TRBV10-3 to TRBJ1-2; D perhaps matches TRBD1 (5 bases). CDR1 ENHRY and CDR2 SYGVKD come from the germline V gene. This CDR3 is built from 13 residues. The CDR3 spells CAIRESGTRGYTF. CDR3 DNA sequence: TGTGCCATCAGGGAGTCCGGGACGAGGGGTTACACCTTC.

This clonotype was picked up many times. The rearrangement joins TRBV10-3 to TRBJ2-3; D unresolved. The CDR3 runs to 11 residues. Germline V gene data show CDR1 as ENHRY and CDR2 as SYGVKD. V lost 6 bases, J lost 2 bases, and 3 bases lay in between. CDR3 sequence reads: CAISHTDTQYF. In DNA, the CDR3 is TGTGCCATCAGCCACACAGATACGCAGTATTTT.

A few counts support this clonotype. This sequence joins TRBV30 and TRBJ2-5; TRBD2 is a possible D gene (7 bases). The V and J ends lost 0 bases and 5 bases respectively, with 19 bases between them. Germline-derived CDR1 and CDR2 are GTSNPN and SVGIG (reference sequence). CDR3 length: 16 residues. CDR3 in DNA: TGTGCCTGGAGTGTGGTACGGGGGGCCAGTTGGGAGACCCAGTACTTC. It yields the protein CAWSVVRGASWETQYF.

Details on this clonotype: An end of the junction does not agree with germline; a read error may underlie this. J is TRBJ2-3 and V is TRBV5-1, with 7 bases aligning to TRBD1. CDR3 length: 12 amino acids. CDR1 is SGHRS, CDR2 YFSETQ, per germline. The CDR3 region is CASRNWTGTQYF. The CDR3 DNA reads TGCGCCAGCAGAAATTGGACAGGTACGCAGTATTTT.

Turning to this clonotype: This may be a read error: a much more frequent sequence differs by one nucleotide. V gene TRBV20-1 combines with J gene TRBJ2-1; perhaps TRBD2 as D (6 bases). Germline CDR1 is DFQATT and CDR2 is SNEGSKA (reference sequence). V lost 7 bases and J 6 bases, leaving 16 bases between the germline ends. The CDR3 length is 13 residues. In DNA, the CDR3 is TGCAGTGGTCGCGCGGGGAGAGGCAATGAGCAGTTCTTC. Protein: CSGRAGRGNEQFF.

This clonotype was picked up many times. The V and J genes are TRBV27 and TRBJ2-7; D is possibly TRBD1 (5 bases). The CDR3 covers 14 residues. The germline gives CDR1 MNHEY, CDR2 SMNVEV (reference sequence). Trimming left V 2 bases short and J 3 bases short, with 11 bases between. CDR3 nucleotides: TGTGCCAGCAGTTTAGGGTCAGGGTACTACGAGCAGTACTTC. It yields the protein CASSLGSGYYEQYF.

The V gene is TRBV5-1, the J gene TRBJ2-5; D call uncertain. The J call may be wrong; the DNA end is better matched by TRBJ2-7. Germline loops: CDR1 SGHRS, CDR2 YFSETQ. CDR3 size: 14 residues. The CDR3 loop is CASSPGDFTYEQYF. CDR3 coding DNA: TGCGCCAGCAGCCCCGGAGACTTCACCTACGAGCAGTACTTC.

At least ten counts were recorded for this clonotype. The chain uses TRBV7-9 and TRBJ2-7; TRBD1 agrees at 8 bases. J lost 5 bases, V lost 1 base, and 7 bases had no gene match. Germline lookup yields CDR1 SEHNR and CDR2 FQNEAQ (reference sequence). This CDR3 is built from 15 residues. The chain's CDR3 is CASSLDRQGLDEQYF. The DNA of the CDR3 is TGTGCCAGCAGCTTAGATCGACAGGGGCTCGACGAGCAGTACTTC.

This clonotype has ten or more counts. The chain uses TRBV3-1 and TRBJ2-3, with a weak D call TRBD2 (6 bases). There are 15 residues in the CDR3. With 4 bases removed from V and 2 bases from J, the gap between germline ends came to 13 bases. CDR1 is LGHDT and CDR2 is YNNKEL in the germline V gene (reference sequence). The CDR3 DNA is TGTGCCAGCAGCCTCTACCGGGACTTCACAGATACGCAGTATTTT. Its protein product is CASSLYRDFTDTQYF.

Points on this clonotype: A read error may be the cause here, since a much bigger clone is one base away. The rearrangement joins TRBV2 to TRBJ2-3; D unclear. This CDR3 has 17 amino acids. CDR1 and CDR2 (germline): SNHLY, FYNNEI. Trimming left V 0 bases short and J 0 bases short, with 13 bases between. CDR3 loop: CASSEALGGSSTDTQYF. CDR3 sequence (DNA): TGTGCCAGCAGTGAAGCGCTTGGCGGATCTAGCACAGATACGCAGTATTTT.

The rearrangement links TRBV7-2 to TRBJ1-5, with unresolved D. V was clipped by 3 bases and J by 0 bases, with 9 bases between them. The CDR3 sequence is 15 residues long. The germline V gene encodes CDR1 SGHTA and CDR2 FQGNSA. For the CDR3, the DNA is TGTGCCAGCAGCTTTGCCGGAGATAGCAATCAGCCCCAGCATTTT. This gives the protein CASSFAGDSNQPQHF.

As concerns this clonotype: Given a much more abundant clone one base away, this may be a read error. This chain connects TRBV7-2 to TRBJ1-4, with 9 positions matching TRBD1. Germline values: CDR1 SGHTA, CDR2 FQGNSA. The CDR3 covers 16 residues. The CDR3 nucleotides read TGTGCCAGCAACTTAGGGGGACAGGGTTCTAATGAAAAACTGTTTTTT. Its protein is CASNLGGQGSNEKLFF.

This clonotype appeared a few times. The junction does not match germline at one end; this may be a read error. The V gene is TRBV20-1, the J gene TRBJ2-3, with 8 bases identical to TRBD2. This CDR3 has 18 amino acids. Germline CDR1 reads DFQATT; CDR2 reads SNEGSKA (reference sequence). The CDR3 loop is CSARGLHWTSRKTGTQYF. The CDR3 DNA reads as TGCAGTGCTAGAGGCCTCCACTGGACTAGCAGGAAAACAGGTACGCAGTATTTT.